This T cell receptor (beta chain) was sequenced during a study of blood T cells in healthy people across ages. General study findings and limits: Long-lived and aged donors differed, with more naive CD4+ cells and higher diversity in the long-lived.

Concerning this clonotype itself: Its antigen is not identified.

Germline CDR1 reads SGHTA; CDR2 reads FQGNSA. This CDR3 has 12 residues. The V end was cut by 7 bases, the J end by 6 bases, with 13 bases between. A second PCR of about 7 to 11 cycles used a sample-barcoded 5' primer and a J-beta primer mix. A single record per CDR3 protein comes from TCRdb applying MiXCR to the 5' RACE reads. The table has some 1,000,000 distinct CDR3 sequences, about 23% seen once. These data were also reused for a study on T cells of mothers and their children.

The rearrangement links TRBV7-2 to TRBJ2-7; unclear D gene. The TCR was taken from a girl aged 2 to 9 in good health. The sample was blood. CDR3 sequence (DNA): TGTGCCAGCAATTTCTCTATTGCCGAGCAGTACTTC. Translating gives CASNFSIAEQYF.